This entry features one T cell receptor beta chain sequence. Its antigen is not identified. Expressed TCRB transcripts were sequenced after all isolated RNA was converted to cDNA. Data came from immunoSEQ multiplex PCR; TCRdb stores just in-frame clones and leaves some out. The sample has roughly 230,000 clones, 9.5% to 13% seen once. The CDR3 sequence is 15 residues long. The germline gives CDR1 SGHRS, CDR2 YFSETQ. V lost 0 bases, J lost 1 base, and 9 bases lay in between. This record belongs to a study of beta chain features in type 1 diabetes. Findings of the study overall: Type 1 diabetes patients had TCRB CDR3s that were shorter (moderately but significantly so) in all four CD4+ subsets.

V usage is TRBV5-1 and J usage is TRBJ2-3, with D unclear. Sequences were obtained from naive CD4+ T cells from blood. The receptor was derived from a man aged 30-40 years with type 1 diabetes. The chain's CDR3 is CASSLGETGTDTQYF. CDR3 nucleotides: TGCGCCAGCAGCTTGGGTGAGACTGGCACAGATACGCAGTATTTT.